The clone carrying this TCR beta chain was counted ten times or more. Antigen specificity is unknown. This specimen comes from a study of T-cell memory formation after mild COVID-19. Study overall: Largely, TCR clusters stayed within a single donor.

Looked up from germline, CDR1 is LNHDA and CDR2 is SQIVND (reference sequence). V was clipped by 3 bases and J by 1 base, with 16 bases between them. CDR3 length equals 17 residues. MiXCR, applied by TCRdb to the 5' RACE reads, yields one record per CDR3 protein. Here the sample spans a few hundred thousand distinct CDR3 sequences, over 20% being singletons. Study results and caveats: For contracting clones, CD4+ ones sat mainly in CM and EM, CD8+ in EMRA. CD4+ bias marked clones expanding day 15 to 37, unlike balanced contracting clones.

This rearrangement joins TRBV19 to TRBJ2-1, with unresolved D. The sequence derives from an adult woman who had mild COVID-19 (a few samples of this study predate the infection). Cell type and time point are not known. The sequencing input was PBMCs or a T cell subset sorted from them (not recorded which). As DNA, the CDR3 is TGTGCCAGTAGTATTTATGCCGGGCTAGGATCCTACAATGAGCAGTTCTTC. Translating it yields CASSIYAGLGSYNEQFF.